The 18 T cell receptor beta chains below were found in one sample sequenced in a study of vaccination and CD4 T cells after COVID-19. Sequenced with the Oncomine TCR Beta short-read assay was DNA taken from cultured CD4+ T cells. From the PCR reads, TCRdb called clonotypes with MiXCR, one entry per CDR3 protein. The table records around 20,000 distinct CDR3 sequences, roughly 56% of them present only once. Treatment described: approximately 9-day PBMC culture with coronavirus spike peptide pools or control peptides (ViraFEST assay). No antigen is known for these receptors. Sequenced material: CD4+ T cells from blood, cultured in vitro. These receptors were collected from a human donor who had recovered from COVID-19.

CDR3 region: CASSRAYNYGYTF. CDR3 nucleotide sequence: TGTGCCAGCAGCAGGGCCTATAACTATGGCTACACCTTC. J is TRBJ1-2 and V is TRBV7-2; D not resolved. Trimming took off 5 bases at V and 1 base at J, with 8 bases between the two ends. Germline-derived CDR1 and CDR2 are SGHTA and FQGNSA. This CDR3 is built from 13 residues.

The chain uses TRBV9 and TRBJ2-3; TRBD2 matches 10 bases. Germline V lookup: CDR1 SGDLS, CDR2 YYNGEE. The junction had 8 bases not matched to a gene; V was cut back by 0 bases and J by 4 bases. This CDR3 region has 17 residues. In nucleotides, the CDR3 is TGTGCCAGCAGCGTAGAATGGGCTAGCGGGAGTGCAGATACGCAGTATTTT. It encodes CASSVEWASGSADTQYF.

V and J are TRBV19 and TRBJ2-7; 7 positions agree with TRBD2. V shed 4 bases, J shed 4 bases, and the junction held 10 bases outside the gene matches. From germline, CDR1 is LNHDA and CDR2 SQIVND (reference sequence). This CDR3 spans 15 amino acids. CDR3 bases: TGTGCCAGTAGTAGTAGTGCTAGCGGTATGTACGAGCAGTACTTC. Translation gives CASSSSASGMYEQYF.

This chain connects TRBV20-1 to TRBJ1-3; tentative D call: TRBD1 (5 bases). This CDR3 has 13 amino acids. The V and J ends lost 3 bases and 0 bases respectively, with 6 bases between them. Germline CDR1 and CDR2: DFQATT and SNEGSKA (reference sequence). The CDR3 spells CSARQGSGNTIYF. In nucleotides, the CDR3 is TGCAGTGCTAGGCAGGGCTCTGGAAACACCATATATTTT.

The chain employs TRBV6-5 and TRBJ1-1, with D unresolved. The CDR3 covers 13 residues. V was pared by 4 bases and J by 1 base, with 7 bases between. CDR1 and CDR2 from the germline V gene are MNHEY and SVGAGI. CDR3 DNA sequence: TGTGCCAGCAGTTCGAGGGCGAACACTGAAGCTTTCTTT. The encoded protein is CASSSRANTEAFF.

This clonotype was detected once. This chain uses TRBV6-5 with TRBJ1-4; TRBD1 might be the D (5 bases). Germline V gene lookup returns CDR1 MNHEY and CDR2 SVGAGI. This CDR3 spans 17 amino acids. V was clipped by 2 bases and J by 6 bases, with 19 bases between them. The CDR3 coding sequence is TGTGCCAGCAGTTACGGAGACAGTGGTGGTGGGGATGAAAAACTGTTTTTT. Translation gives CASSYGDSGGGDEKLFF.

This sequence joins TRBV7-3 and TRBJ2-7; tentative D call: TRBD2 (6 bases). Between the trimmed V and J ends, which lost 3 bases and 0 bases, there was a span of 12 bases. The germline gives CDR1 SGHTA, CDR2 FQGTGA. The length of the CDR3 is 15 residues. The CDR3 sequence is CASSLSGGSSYEQYF. The CDR3 region has the DNA TGTGCCAGCAGCTTGAGTGGGGGGAGCTCCTACGAGCAGTACTTC. The full variable domain, completed using reference TRBV7-3 and TRBJ2-7, is GAGVSQTPSNKVTEKGKYVELRCDPISGHTALYWYRQSLGQGPEFLIYFQGTGAADDSGLPNDRFFAVRPEGSVSTLKIQRTERGDSAVYLCASSLSGGSSYEQYFGPGTRLTVT.

This clonotype has a handful of counts. The chain combines TRBV7-9 with TRBJ1-2; tentatively, D is TRBD1 (5 bases). The germline V and J ends were trimmed by 3 bases and 3 bases, with 17 bases remaining between them. Germline lookup yields CDR1 SEHNR and CDR2 FQNEAQ (reference sequence). The CDR3 extends over 16 amino acids. This CDR3 is CASSLGGTSLYYGYTF. DNA for the CDR3: TGTGCCAGCAGCTTGGGTGGGACCTCCCTCTACTATGGCTACACCTTC.

The gene calls are TRBV2 and TRBJ2-1, with D perhaps matching TRBD2 (6 bases). Germline V gives CDR1 SNHLY, CDR2 FYNNEI. V was pared by 3 bases and J by 7 bases, with 13 bases between. This CDR3 is built from 14 residues. This CDR3 is CASSEPGTRNEQFF. CDR3 nucleotide sequence: TGTGCCAGCAGTGAGCCCGGGACTCGGAATGAGCAGTTCTTC. The variable domain in full, with the rest retrieved from reference TRBV2 and TRBJ2-1, is EPEVTQTPSHQVTQMGQEVILRCVPISNHLYFYWYRQILGQKVEFLVSFYNNEISEKSEIFDDQFSVERPDGSNFTLKIRSTKLEDSAMYFCASSEPGTRNEQFFGPGTRLTVL.

The rearrangement uses TRBV7-2 and TRBJ2-2; 9 nucleotides match TRBD2. CDR1 is SGHTA and CDR2 is FQGNSA in the germline V gene. Unmatched junction bases numbered 11, after V lost 1 base and J lost 5 bases. The CDR3 covers 18 residues. CDR3 DNA sequence: TGTGCCAGCAGCTTAGTTCCTGGCGGGGGGGGACCGACCGGGGAGCTGTTTTTT. Its protein product is CASSLVPGGGGPTGELFF.

The chain is built from TRBV12-3 or TRBV12-4 and TRBJ2-7; 8 positions agree with TRBD1. CDR3 length: 14 amino acids. Trimming cost V 4 bases and J 5 bases; bases outside gene matches: 7. The CDR3 region has the DNA TGTGCCAGCAGTTCCTCCGACAGGGGCCACGAGCAGTACTTC. Its translation is CASSSSDRGHEQYF.

The V call is TRBV20-1, the J call TRBJ2-5; the D gene is possibly TRBD2 (5 bases). Trimming left V 7 bases short and J 5 bases short, with 17 bases between. CDR3 size: 13 residues. Germline V gene data show CDR1 as DFQATT and CDR2 as SNEGSKA (reference sequence). CDR3 in amino acids: CSDLDFSGETQYF. The CDR3 DNA follows: TGCAGTGATTTGGACTTCTCGGGGGAGACCCAGTACTTC.

This clonotype was detected only a few times. This chain joins TRBV21-1 and TRBJ2-1; the DNA was not used to check the table's D call, TRBD1. The assigned J gene may be wrong: the sequence end matches TRBJ2-7 better. TRBV21-1 is a pseudogene. This CDR3 has 13 amino acids. The CDR3 DNA follows: TGTGCCAGCAGCAAAGAAGGGGGCTACGAGCAGTACTTC. This gives the protein CASSKEGGYEQYF.

The rearrangement joins TRBV15 to TRBJ1-6; D is unresolved. Germline V CDR1 and CDR2: LNHNV, YYDKDF (reference sequence). The CDR3 loop spans 17 amino acids. V was cut by 1 base and J by 1 base, with 11 bases left in between. The CDR3 nucleotides are TGTGCCACCAGCAGAGCCTCAGTTGGGTCCTATAATTCACCCCTCCACTTT. It is translated as CATSRASVGSYNSPLHF.

The chain carries TRBV20-1 and TRBJ2-3; D is perhaps TRBD1 or TRBD2 (5 bases each). CDR3 length equals 14 residues. With 5 bases removed from V and 0 bases from J, the gap between germline ends came to 12 bases. Germline V lookup: CDR1 DFQATT, CDR2 SNEGSKA (reference sequence). This CDR3 is CSAHEGRSTDTQYF. The CDR3 DNA is TGCAGTGCTCACGAGGGACGGAGCACAGATACGCAGTATTTT.

The chain has TRBV2 and TRBJ1-6; a weak D match, TRBD1 (5 bases). The V gene lost 6 bases and the J gene lost 7 bases, with 7 bases spanning the gap. CDR3 size: 12 residues. Germline-derived CDR1 and CDR2 are SNHLY and FYNNEI. The CDR3 sequence: CASRGRNSPLHF. The CDR3 DNA reads TGTGCCAGCAGGGGGCGGAATTCACCCCTCCACTTT.

V is TRBV18 and J is TRBJ1-2, with 7 bases fitting TRBD1. With V trimmed by 3 bases and J by 8 bases, 12 bases remained unmatched. This CDR3 region has 15 residues. Per the germline V gene, CDR1 is KGHSH and CDR2 is LQKENI. The CDR3 reads CASSPGGGGIKGYTF. CDR3 DNA sequence: TGTGCCAGCTCACCCGGAGGGGGCGGAATAAAGGGCTACACCTTC. The complete variable domain, with remaining parts taken from reference TRBV18 and TRBJ1-2, reads NAGVMQNPRHLVRRRGQEARLRCSPMKGHSHVYWYRQLPEEGLKFMVYLQKENIIDESGMPKERFSAEFPKEGPSILRIQQVVRGDSAAYFCASSPGGGGIKGYTFGSGTRLTVV.

This sequence joins TRBV20-1 and TRBJ1-5; the D gene is possibly TRBD1 (5 bases). V was shortened by 0 bases and J by 1 base, with 13 bases between the two germline ends. The CDR3 extends over 16 amino acids. Germline V gives CDR1 DFQATT, CDR2 SNEGSKA (reference sequence). The CDR3 nucleotides are TGCAGTGCTAGAGATCTCAGTCCAGGGAGCAATCAGCCCCAGCATTTT. Translated, it gives CSARDLSPGSNQPQHF.